The 21 T cell receptor beta chains listed next were all sequenced from one sample in a study of blood T cell repertoires in COVID-19. The assay was immunoSEQ multiplex PCR, and TCRdb's table has in-frame clones only and misses some. The sample includes 110,000 or so clones, roughly 84% of them seen just once. Sequencing used peripheral blood. These receptors were taken from a man aged 40-49 years with acute or convalescent COVID-19.

This rearrangement joins TRBV30 to TRBJ2-7, with D perhaps matching TRBD1 (5 bases). The CDR3 extends over 13 amino acids. The germline CDR1 and CDR2 sequences are GTSNPN and SVGIG (reference sequence). Trimming cost V 3 bases and J 2 bases, with 11 bases left between them. The DNA for the CDR3 is TGTGCCTGGAGCCAGGGATTGCCCTACGAGCAGTACTTC. Translation: CAWSQGLPYEQYF.

The J gene is TRBJ2-1, the V gene TRBV2, with 7 bases aligning to TRBD2. Germline V gives CDR1 SNHLY, CDR2 FYNNEI. J gave up 8 bases and V 7 bases, and 5 bases lay outside the gene matches. There are 12 residues in the CDR3. DNA for the CDR3: TGTGCCAGCACCAGACTAGCCTATGAGCAGTTCTTC. The encoded protein is CASTRLAYEQFF.

This chain connects TRBV15 to TRBJ1-2, with 7 bases fitting TRBD1. Germline-derived CDR1 and CDR2 are LNHNV and YYDKDF (reference sequence). Losses at the gene ends were 2 bases for V and 3 bases for J; bases not matched to a gene: 0. The CDR3 is 13 residues long. This chain's CDR3 is CATSRQGDYGYTF. CDR3 coding DNA: TGTGCCACCAGCAGACAGGGGGACTATGGCTACACCTTC.

The genes are TRBV19 and TRBJ1-1; possibly TRBD1 for D (5 bases). Germline-derived CDR1 and CDR2 are LNHDA and SQIVND (reference sequence). The V end was cut by 4 bases, the J end by 1 base, with 10 bases between. The CDR3 is 14 amino acids. DNA for the CDR3: TGTGCCAGTAGTAGGGGACTGGCGAACACTGAAGCTTTCTTT. Residues: CASSRGLANTEAFF.

This rearrangement joins TRBV27 to TRBJ1-5, with 9 bases fitting TRBD1. The CDR3 has 14 amino acids. V dropped 5 bases and J dropped 6; count of bases not matched to a gene: 5. Germline V gives CDR1 MNHEY, CDR2 SMNVEV (reference sequence). The CDR3 DNA is TGTGCCAGCAGTCCAGACAGGGGGTTTCAGCCCCAGCATTTT. Translation gives CASSPDRGFQPQHF.

V and J are TRBV2 and TRBJ1-4; 11 bases match TRBD1. J gave up 8 bases and V 4 bases, and 6 bases lay outside the gene matches. CDR3 length: 15 residues. CDR1 is SNHLY, CDR2 FYNNEI, per germline. Here the CDR3 DNA reads TGTGCCAGCAGTGTTCAGGGACAGGGGGTCGAAAAACTGTTTTTT. It encodes CASSVQGQGVEKLFF.

The chain has TRBV5-1 and TRBJ2-2; 8 nucleotides agree with TRBD2. The germline V gene has CDR1 SGHRS and CDR2 YFSETQ. V shed 0 bases and J 4 bases; nucleotides not matched to a gene: 5. The CDR3 extends over 16 amino acids. CDR3 DNA: TGCGCCAGCAGCTTGGGAGGAGCGGGGGTCACCGGGGAGCTGTTTTTT. This codes for CASSLGGAGVTGELFF.

The V and J genes are TRBV4-1 and TRBJ1-1; D unclear. Trimming removed 4 bases at V and 3 bases at J, with 15 bases between. CDR3 size: 15 residues. The V gene's germline CDR1 is MGHRA and CDR2 YSYEKL. In DNA form, the CDR3 reads TGCGCCAGCAGCCTAAATCCCGGGCGGGACACTGAAGCTTTCTTT. As protein: CASSLNPGRDTEAFF.

This chain links TRBV30 with TRBJ2-3; D is ambiguous. Germline CDR1 is GTSNPN and CDR2 is SVGIG (reference sequence). The CDR3 runs to 14 residues. The V end lost 0 bases, the J end lost 2 bases, and 9 bases lay between the germline ends. CDR3 in amino acids: CAWSVLLNTDTQYF. CDR3 DNA: TGTGCCTGGAGTGTACTGTTAAACACAGATACGCAGTATTTT.

The V and J genes are TRBV13 and TRBJ2-1; D gene unclear. The CDR3 length is 12 residues. Looked up from germline, CDR1 is PRHDT and CDR2 is FYEKMQ (reference sequence). V was trimmed by 4 bases and J by 6 bases, leaving 7 bases between them. The CDR3 protein is CASSYSFNEQFF. CDR3 sequence (DNA): TGTGCCAGCAGCTATAGTTTCAATGAGCAGTTCTTC. The full variable domain, rest sourced from reference TRBV13 and TRBJ2-1, is AAGVIQSPRHLIKEKRETATLKCYPIPRHDTVYWYQQGPGQDPQFLISFYEKMQSDKGSIPDRFSAQQFSDYHSELNMSSLELGDSALYFCASSYSFNEQFFGPGTRLTVL.

This rearrangement joins TRBV7-3 to TRBJ2-1; 7 nucleotides align to TRBD2. J lost 9 bases, V lost 4 bases, and 0 bases had no gene match. This CDR3 has 11 residues. Germline-derived CDR1 and CDR2 are SGHTA and FQGTGA. CDR3 in amino acids: CASSWGGEQFF. The CDR3 nucleotides are TGTGCCAGCAGCTGGGGGGGTGAGCAGTTCTTC.

V and J are TRBV9 and TRBJ2-3, with TRBD2 identical over 10 bases. J was trimmed by 2 bases and V by 6 bases; bases with no gene match: 3. The germline gives CDR1 SGDLS, CDR2 YYNGEE. This CDR3 contains 14 residues. Here the CDR3 reads CASTSGGFTDTQYF. In nucleotides, the CDR3 is TGTGCCAGCACTAGCGGGGGCTTCACAGATACGCAGTATTTT.

The chain couples TRBV7-2 to TRBJ1-1, with D uncertain. This CDR3 is built from 14 residues. Between the trimmed V and J ends, which lost 2 bases and 3 bases, there was a span of 10 bases. In germline, CDR1 is SGHTA, CDR2 FQGNSA. The CDR3 loop reads CASSLSTEHTEAFF. The CDR3 DNA is TGTGCCAGCAGCTTATCCACGGAGCACACTGAAGCTTTCTTT.

CDR3 in amino acids: CATSGGRPNEKLFF. For the CDR3, the DNA is TGTGCCACCAGTGGAGGCAGACCTAATGAAAAACTGTTTTTT. The chain joins TRBV24-1 to TRBJ1-4; no clear D gene. The ends were cut back, 5 bases at V and 3 bases at J, with 9 bases in the middle. The CDR3 runs to 14 residues. Germline V gene data show CDR1 as KGHDR and CDR2 as SFDVKD.

This rearrangement joins TRBV4-1 to TRBJ1-1; D unresolved. Germline assignment: CDR1 MGHRA and CDR2 YSYEKL. This CDR3 has 14 residues. V dropped 0 bases and J dropped 0 bases, with 5 bases sitting between them. CDR3 sequence reads: CASSQDQLNTEAFF. Here the CDR3 DNA reads TGCGCCAGCAGCCAAGATCAGTTGAACACTGAAGCTTTCTTT.

This clone appeared a few times. The chain recombines TRBV4-2 with TRBJ2-2; D is perhaps TRBD1 (6 bases). Germline lookup yields CDR1 LGHNA and CDR2 YNFKEQ. CDR3 length equals 16 residues. V lost 4 bases to trimming and J lost 0 bases, with 12 bases between them. CDR3 loop: CASSPRGPANTGELFF. CDR3 DNA: TGTGCCAGCAGCCCCAGGGGTCCCGCGAACACCGGGGAGCTGTTTTTT.

Only one count was recorded for this clone. The CDR3 reads CASSFSTANTEAFF. CDR3 in DNA: TGTGCCAGCAGTTTTTCGACAGCGAACACTGAAGCTTTCTTT. The chain is built from TRBV28 and TRBJ1-1; a possible D gene is TRBD1 (5 bases). From germline, CDR1 is MDHEN and CDR2 SYDVKM. Between the trimmed V and J ends, which lost 3 bases and 1 base, there was a span of 9 bases. The CDR3 extends over 14 amino acids.

The CDR3 region is CASSLGGTGNTIYF. CDR3 DNA sequence: TGTGCCAGCAGCTTAGGAGGGACTGGAAACACCATATATTTT. The chain is built from TRBV7-9 and TRBJ1-3; D is unresolved. Looked up from germline, CDR1 is SEHNR and CDR2 is FQNEAQ (reference sequence). The CDR3 runs to 14 residues. The V end lost 1 base, the J end lost 2 bases, and 6 bases lay between the germline ends. Full variable domain (rest looked up from reference TRBV7-9 and TRBJ1-3): DTGVSQNPRHKITKRGQNVTFRCDPISEHNRLYWYRQTLGQGPEFLTYFQNEAQLEKSRLLSDRFSAERPKGSFSTLEIQRTEQGDSAMYLCASSLGGTGNTIYFGEGSWLTVV.

This chain connects TRBV10-2 to TRBJ2-5; 10 nucleotides agree with TRBD1. Germline V gene sequence: CDR1 WSHSY, CDR2 SAAADI. This CDR3 is 13 amino acids long. V was clipped by 6 bases and J by 7 bases; unmatched bases: 5. The CDR3 DNA reads as TGCGCCAGCAGCGCGACAGGGGGCGGGACCCAGTACTTC. This codes for CASSATGGGTQYF.

The chain joins TRBV3-1 (or the pseudogene TRBV3-2) to TRBJ1-1, with unresolved D. There are 12 residues in the CDR3. Germline assignment: CDR1 LGHDT and CDR2 YNNKEL (reference sequence). The germline V and J ends were trimmed by 0 bases and 6 bases, with 5 bases remaining between them. As DNA, the CDR3 is TGTGCCAGCAGCCAAGAGTCGGCTGAAGCTTTCTTT. Translated, it gives CASSQESAEAFF.

The DNA for the CDR3 is TGTGCCAGCAGCTTAGCCCTTCTCGGGACACGCATCTACGAGCAGTACTTC. This encodes CASSLALLGTRIYEQYF. The chain couples TRBV11-2 to TRBJ2-7, with D perhaps TRBD1 (6 bases). Germline V gives CDR1 SGHAT, CDR2 FQNNGV. This CDR3 is built from 17 residues. V lost 1 base and J lost 3, with 19 bases in between.